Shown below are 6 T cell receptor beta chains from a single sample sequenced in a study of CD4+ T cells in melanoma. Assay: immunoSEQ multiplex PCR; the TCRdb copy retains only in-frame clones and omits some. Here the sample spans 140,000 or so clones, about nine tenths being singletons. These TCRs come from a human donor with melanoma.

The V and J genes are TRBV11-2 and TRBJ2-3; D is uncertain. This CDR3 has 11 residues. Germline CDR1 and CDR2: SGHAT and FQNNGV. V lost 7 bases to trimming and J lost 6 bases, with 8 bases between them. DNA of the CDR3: TGTGCCAGCACCCCCGGCGATACGCAGTATTTT. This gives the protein CASTPGDTQYF.

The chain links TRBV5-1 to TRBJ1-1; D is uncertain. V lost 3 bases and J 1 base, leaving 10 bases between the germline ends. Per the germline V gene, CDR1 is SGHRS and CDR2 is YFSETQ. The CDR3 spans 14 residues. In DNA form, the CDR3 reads TGCGCCAGCAGCTCGGTTACCGGGAACACTGAAGCTTTCTTT. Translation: CASSSVTGNTEAFF. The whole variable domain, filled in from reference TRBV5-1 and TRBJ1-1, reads KAGVTQTPRYLIKTRGQQVTLSCSPISGHRSVSWYQQTPGQGLQFLFEYFSETQRNKGNFPGRFSGRQFSNSRSEMNVSTLELGDSALYLCASSSVTGNTEAFFGQGTRLTVV.

The CDR3 nucleotides read TGTGCCAGTAGTATGTCAGATCAAGAGACCCAGTACTTC. Translating it yields CASSMSDQETQYF. The V and J genes are TRBV19 and TRBJ2-5; D unclear. The CDR3 is 13 residues long. The V gene's germline CDR1 is LNHDA and CDR2 SQIVND (reference sequence). Trimming took 3 bases from V and 2 from J, leaving 7 bases between them. The full variable domain, completed using reference TRBV19 and TRBJ2-5, is DGGITQSPKYLFRKEGQNVTLSCEQNLNHDAMYWYRQDPGQGLRLIYYSQIVNDFQKGDIAEGYSVSREKKESFPLTVTSAQKNPTAFYLCASSMSDQETQYFGPGTRLLVL.

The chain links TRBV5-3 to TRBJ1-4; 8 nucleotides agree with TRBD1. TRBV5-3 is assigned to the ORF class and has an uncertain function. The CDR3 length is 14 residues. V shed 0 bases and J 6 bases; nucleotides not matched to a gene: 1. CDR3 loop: CARSLGTGHEKLFF. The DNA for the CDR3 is TGTGCCAGAAGCTTGGGGACAGGGCATGAAAAACTGTTTTTT.

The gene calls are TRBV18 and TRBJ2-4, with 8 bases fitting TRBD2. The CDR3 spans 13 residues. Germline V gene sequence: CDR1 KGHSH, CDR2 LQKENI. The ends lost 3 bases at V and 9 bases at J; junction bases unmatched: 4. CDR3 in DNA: TGTGCCAGCTCACCCGAAACTAGCGGCATTCAGTACTTC. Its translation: CASSPETSGIQYF.

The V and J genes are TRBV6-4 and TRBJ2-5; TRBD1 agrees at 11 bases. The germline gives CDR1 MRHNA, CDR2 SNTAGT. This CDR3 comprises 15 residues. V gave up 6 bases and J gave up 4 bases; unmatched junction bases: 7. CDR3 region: CASSQTGTGGETQYF. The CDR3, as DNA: TGTGCCAGCAGCCAGACCGGGACAGGGGGAGAGACCCAGTACTTC.